The clone carrying this T cell receptor (beta chain) was counted between two and nine times. CDR1 is SQVTM and CDR2 is ANQGSEA in the germline V gene. Trimming cost V 3 bases and J 3 bases; bases outside gene matches: 8. CDR3 length equals 15 residues. Unique molecular identifiers were built into the TCRbeta library. TCRdb called the PCR reads again in MiXCR, with one record for every CDR3 protein. This sample has approximately 82,000 distinct CDR3 sequences; roughly 20% occur once, and the top ten carry around half. The data derive from a study of T-cell reconstitution after alpha-beta-depleted transplantation in children.

The source material was PBMCs, mostly from graft donor cells, sampled 360 days after TCRalphabeta/CD19-depleted stem cell transplant. This chain joins TRBV29-1 and TRBJ2-7; the match to TRBD1 covers 10 bases. The source is a male patient aged 2 to 9 who had a stem cell transplant for acute lymphoblastic leukemia, so the T cells may come from the graft donor. For the CDR3, the DNA is TGCAGCGTTGAGAAGGGCGGGACAGGGGACTACGAGCAGTACTTC. Its translation is CSVEKGGTGDYEQYF.